The 5 T cell receptor beta chains presented below share a single source sample, sequenced in a study of blood T cells in healthy people across ages (dated by TCRdb to about 2015). Libraries were prepared through 5' RACE. The sequencing machine was an Illumina HiSeq 2500. The second PCR ran for about 6 to 11 cycles and used a J-beta primer mix along with a sample-barcoded 5' primer. Using fastp trimming at Q25 and MiXCR clonotype assembly, TCRdb reanalyzed the public sequencing data and kept in-frame beta chains. Each entry is one CDR3 protein sequence, shown with its most common DNA and genes. The sample yields 1.5 million to 2 million distinct CDR3 sequences; 28% were counted once. The ten largest clonotypes hold 7.7% of the sample. Sequencing used blood. The receptors stem from a woman aged 25 to 39 in good health.

Notes on this clonotype: The junction and the germline gene differ at one end; a read error may be behind it. The chain has TRBV4-1 and TRBJ2-5; D may be TRBD1 or TRBD2 (5 bases each). The J call is uncertain, as TRBJ2-7 better fits the DNA end. The germline V gene encodes CDR1 MGHRA and CDR2 YSYEKL. The CDR3 spans 15 residues. The CDR3 here is CAGSQDARLGDEQYF. In nucleotides, the CDR3 is TGCGCCGGCAGCCAAGATGCCCGCCTGGGGGACGAGCAGTACTTC.

In this sample, this clonotype turned up a few times. This chain connects TRBV7-2 to TRBJ2-5, with TRBD1 as a possible D gene (6 bases). V lost 5 bases and J lost 4, with 14 bases in between. Germline loops: CDR1 SGHTA, CDR2 FQGNSA. CDR3 length: 14 residues. CDR3 residues: CASSPSTGAETQYF. CDR3 nucleotides: TGTGCCAGCAGCCCATCGACAGGTGCAGAGACCCAGTACTTC. Full variable domain (missing parts from reference TRBV7-2 and TRBJ2-5): GAGVSQSPSNKVTEKGKDVELRCDPISGHTALYWYRQSLGQGLEFLIYFQGNSAPDKSGLPSDRFSAERTGGSVSTLTIQRTQQEDSAVYLCASSPSTGAETQYFGPGTRLLVL.

The chain recombines TRBV12-3 or TRBV12-4 with TRBJ2-1; 7 positions match TRBD2. With V trimmed by 6 bases and J by 6 bases, 8 bases remained unmatched. The CDR3 totals 14 residues. The CDR3 loop reads CASSSTSRSNEQFF. The CDR3 DNA reads TGTGCCAGCAGCTCGACTAGCAGGAGCAATGAGCAGTTCTTC.

This clonotype came up a few times. The chain uses TRBV7-2 and TRBJ2-5; a possible D gene is TRBD1 (6 bases). The CDR3 consists of 14 residues. The V and J ends lost 5 bases and 11 bases respectively, with 21 bases between them. The germline CDR1 and CDR2 sequences are SGHTA and FQGNSA. CDR3 bases: TGTGCCAGCAGCCCCTCGACAGACGAGGGGGAGCAGTACTTC. As protein: CASSPSTDEGEQYF. Full variable domain (rest looked up from reference TRBV7-2 and TRBJ2-5): GAGVSQSPSNKVTEKGKDVELRCDPISGHTALYWYRQSLGQGLEFLIYFQGNSAPDKSGLPSDRFSAERTGGSVSTLTIQRTQQEDSAVYLCASSPSTDEGEQYFGPGTRLLVL.

There are a few counts of this clonotype. This chain uses TRBV6-6 with TRBJ2-7, with unresolved D. CDR1 is MNHNY and CDR2 is SVGAGI in the germline V gene (reference sequence). The CDR3 covers 15 residues. V lost 4 bases and J lost 2, with 15 bases in between. The CDR3 loop is CASSSSRPYPYEQYF. Written as DNA, the CDR3 is TGTGCCAGCAGTTCCTCCAGGCCCTATCCCTACGAGCAGTACTTC.